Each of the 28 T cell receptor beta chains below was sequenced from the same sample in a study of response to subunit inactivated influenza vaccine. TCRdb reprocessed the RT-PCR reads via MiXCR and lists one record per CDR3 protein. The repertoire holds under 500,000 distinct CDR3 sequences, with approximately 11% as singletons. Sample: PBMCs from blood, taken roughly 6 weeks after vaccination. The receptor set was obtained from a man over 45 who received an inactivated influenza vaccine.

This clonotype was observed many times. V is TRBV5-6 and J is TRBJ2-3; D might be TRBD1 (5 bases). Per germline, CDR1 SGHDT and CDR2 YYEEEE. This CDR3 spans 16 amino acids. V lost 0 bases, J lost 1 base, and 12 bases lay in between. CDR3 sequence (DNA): TGTGCCAGCAGCTTGGATTGGGGCGCGGGCACAGATACGCAGTATTTT. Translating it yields CASSLDWGAGTDTQYF.

The CDR3 sequence is CASSSDLETGELFF. In DNA, the CDR3 is TGTGCCAGCAGTTCCGACTTAGAAACCGGGGAGCTGTTTTTT. V and J are TRBV6-5 and TRBJ2-2; no definite D call. The germline gives CDR1 MNHEY, CDR2 SVGAGI. Trimming shortened V by 4 bases and J by 5 bases, and 11 bases separated the two germline ends. The CDR3 sequence is 14 residues long.

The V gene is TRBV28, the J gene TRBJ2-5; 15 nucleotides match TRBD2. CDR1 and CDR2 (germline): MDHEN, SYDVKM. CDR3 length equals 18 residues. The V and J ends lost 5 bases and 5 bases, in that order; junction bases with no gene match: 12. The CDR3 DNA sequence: TGTGCCAGCAGTCCGAGGACTAGCGGGAGGGCCGGGGCGGAGACCCAGTACTTC. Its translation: CASSPRTSGRAGAETQYF.

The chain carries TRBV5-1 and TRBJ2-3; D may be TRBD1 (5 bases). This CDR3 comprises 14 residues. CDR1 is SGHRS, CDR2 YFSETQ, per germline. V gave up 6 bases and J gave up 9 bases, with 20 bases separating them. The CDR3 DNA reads TGCGCCAGCACGCATCCCAACTTACAGGAAACGCAGTATTTT. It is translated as CASTHPNLQETQYF.

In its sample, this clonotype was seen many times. The CDR3 coding sequence is TGTGCCAGCAGTTTGTGGGGCCCGCCCTACTTC. This codes for CASSLWGPPYF. The rearrangement uses TRBV12-3 or TRBV12-4 and TRBJ2-5, with D possibly TRBD1 on 5 matching bases. CDR3 length equals 11 residues. V was cut by 3 bases and J by 14 bases, with 13 bases left in between.

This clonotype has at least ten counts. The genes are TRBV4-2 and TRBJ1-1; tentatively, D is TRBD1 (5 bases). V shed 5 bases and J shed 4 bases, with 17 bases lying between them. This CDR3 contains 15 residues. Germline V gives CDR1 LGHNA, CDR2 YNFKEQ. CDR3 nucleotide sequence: TGTGCCAGCAGCGGTTCAGGGCTCCTGGGCACTGAAGCTTTCTTT. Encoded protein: CASSGSGLLGTEAFF.

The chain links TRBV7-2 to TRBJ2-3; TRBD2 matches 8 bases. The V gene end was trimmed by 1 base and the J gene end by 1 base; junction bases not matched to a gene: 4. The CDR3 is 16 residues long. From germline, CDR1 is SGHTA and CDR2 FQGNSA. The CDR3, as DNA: TGTGCCAGCAGCTTAGGGCAAGCGGGAGGCACAGATACGCAGTATTTT. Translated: CASSLGQAGGTDTQYF.

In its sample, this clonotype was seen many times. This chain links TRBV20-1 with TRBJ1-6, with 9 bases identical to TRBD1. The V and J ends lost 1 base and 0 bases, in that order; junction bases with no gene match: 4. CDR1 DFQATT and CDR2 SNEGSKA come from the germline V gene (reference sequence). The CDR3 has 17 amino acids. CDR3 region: CSARGGQGSSYNSPLHF. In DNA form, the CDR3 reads TGCAGTGCTAGAGGGGGACAGGGTAGCTCCTATAATTCACCCCTCCACTTT.

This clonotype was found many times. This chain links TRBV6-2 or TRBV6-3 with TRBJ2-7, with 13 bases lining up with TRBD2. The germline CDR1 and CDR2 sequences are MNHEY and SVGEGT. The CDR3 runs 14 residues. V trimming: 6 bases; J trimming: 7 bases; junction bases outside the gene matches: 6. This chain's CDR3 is CASRRTSGRGEQYF. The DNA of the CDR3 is TGTGCCAGCAGACGGACTAGCGGGAGAGGGGAGCAGTACTTC.

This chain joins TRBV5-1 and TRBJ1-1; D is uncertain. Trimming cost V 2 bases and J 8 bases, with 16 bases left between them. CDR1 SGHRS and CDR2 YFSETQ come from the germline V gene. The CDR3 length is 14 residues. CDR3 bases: TGCGCCAGCAGCTTAAACAGACTTACACTGGAAGCTTTCTTT. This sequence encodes CASSLNRLTLEAFF. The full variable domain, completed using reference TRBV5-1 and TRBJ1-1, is KAGVTQTPRYLIKTRGQQVTLSCSPISGHRSVSWYQQTPGQGLQFLFEYFSETQRNKGNFPGRFSGRQFSNSRSEMNVSTLELGDSALYLCASSLNRLTLEAFFGQGTRLTVV.

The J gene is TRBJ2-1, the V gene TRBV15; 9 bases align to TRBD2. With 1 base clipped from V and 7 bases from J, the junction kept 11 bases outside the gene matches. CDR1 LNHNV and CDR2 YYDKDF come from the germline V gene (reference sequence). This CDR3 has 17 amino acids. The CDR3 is CATSRAPGLAVGNEQFF. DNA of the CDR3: TGTGCCACCAGCAGAGCCCCGGGACTAGCTGTGGGTAATGAGCAGTTCTTC.

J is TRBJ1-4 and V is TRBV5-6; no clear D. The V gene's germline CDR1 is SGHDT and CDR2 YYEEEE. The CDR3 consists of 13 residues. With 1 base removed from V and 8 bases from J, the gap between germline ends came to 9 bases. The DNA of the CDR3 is TGTGCCAGCAGCTTGCAGAACCGCGAAAAACTGTTTTTT. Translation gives CASSLQNREKLFF.

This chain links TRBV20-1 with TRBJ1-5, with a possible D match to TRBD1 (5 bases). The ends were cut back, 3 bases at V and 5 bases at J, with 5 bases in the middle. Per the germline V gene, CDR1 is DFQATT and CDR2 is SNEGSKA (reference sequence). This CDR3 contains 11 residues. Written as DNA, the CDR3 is TGCAGTGCTAGCAGGGATCAGCCCCAGCATTTT. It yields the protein CSASRDQPQHF.

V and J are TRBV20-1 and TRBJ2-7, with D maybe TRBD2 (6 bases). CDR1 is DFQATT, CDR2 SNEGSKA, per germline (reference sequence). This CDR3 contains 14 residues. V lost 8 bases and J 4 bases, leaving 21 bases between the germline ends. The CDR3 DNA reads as TGCAGTCCCCTCGGGGGATTTTTCTCGTACGAGCAGTACTTC. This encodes CSPLGGFFSYEQYF.

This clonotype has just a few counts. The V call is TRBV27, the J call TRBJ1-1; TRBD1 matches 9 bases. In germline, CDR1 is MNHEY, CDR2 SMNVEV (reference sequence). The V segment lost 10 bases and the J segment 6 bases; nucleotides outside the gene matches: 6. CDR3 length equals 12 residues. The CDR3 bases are TGTGCCACCTCGACAGGGGGGGCTGAAGCTTTCTTT. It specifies CATSTGGAEAFF.

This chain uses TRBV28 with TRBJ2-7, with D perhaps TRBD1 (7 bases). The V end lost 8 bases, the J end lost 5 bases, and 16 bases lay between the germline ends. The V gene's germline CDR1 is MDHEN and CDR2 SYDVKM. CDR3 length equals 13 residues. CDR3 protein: CASFYPGGNEQYF. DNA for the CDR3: TGTGCCAGCTTCTACCCAGGGGGGAACGAGCAGTACTTC.

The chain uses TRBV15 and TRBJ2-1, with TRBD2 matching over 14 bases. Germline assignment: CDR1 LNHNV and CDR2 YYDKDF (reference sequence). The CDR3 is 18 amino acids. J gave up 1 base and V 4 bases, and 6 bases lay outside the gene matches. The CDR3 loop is CATSTRLAGGGSYNEQFF. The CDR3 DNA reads TGTGCCACCAGCACAAGACTAGCGGGAGGGGGTTCCTACAATGAGCAGTTCTTC.

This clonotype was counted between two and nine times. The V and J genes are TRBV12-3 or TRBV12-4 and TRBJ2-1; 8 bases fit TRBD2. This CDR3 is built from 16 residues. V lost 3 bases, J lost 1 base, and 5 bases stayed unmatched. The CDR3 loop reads CASSLGSGSSYNEQFF. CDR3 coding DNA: TGTGCCAGCAGTTTGGGGAGCGGGAGTTCCTACAATGAGCAGTTCTTC.

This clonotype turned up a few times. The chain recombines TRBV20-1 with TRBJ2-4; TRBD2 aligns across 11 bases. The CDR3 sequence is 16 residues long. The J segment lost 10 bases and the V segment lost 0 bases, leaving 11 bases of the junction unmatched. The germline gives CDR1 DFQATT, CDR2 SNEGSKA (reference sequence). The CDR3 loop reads CSARDLNSGGATIQYF. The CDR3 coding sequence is TGCAGTGCTAGAGATCTTAATAGCGGGGGGGCCACAATTCAGTACTTC.

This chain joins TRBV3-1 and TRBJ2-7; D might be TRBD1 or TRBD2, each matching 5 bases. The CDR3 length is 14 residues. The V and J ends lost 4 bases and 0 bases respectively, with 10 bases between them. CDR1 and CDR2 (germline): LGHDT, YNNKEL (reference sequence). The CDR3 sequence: CASSRGPLSYEQYF. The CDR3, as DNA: TGTGCCAGCAGCCGGGGACCACTCTCCTACGAGCAGTACTTC.

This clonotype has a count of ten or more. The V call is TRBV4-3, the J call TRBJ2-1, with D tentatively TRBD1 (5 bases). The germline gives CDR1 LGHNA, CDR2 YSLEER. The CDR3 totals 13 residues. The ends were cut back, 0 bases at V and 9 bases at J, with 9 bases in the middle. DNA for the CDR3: TGCGCCAGCAGCCAAGAAGGGGCCGGTGAGCAGTTCTTC. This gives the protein CASSQEGAGEQFF.

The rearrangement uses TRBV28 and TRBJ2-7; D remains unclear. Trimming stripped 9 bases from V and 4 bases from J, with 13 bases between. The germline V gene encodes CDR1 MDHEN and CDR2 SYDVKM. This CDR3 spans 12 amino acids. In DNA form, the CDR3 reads TGTGCCAGTAAACGGCAGAGATACGAGCAGTACTTC. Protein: CASKRQRYEQYF.

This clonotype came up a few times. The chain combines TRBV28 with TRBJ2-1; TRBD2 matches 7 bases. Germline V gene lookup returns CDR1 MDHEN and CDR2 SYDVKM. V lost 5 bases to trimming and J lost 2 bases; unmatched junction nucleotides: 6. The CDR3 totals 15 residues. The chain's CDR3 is CASSPGGTPYNEQFF. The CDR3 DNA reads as TGTGCCAGCAGTCCCGGGGGGACCCCCTACAATGAGCAGTTCTTC.

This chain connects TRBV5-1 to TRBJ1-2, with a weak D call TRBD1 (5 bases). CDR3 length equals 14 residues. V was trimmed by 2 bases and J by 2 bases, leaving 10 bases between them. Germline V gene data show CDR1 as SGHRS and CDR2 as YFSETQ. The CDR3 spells CASSLSRVNYGYTF. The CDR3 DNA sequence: TGCGCCAGCAGCTTATCCAGGGTAAACTATGGCTACACCTTC.

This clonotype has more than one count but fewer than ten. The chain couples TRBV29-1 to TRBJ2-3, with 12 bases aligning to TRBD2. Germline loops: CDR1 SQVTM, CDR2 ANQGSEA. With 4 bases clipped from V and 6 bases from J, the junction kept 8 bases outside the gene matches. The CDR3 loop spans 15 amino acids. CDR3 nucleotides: TGCAGCGTTGCAGCTAGCGGGGGGGCAACGGATACGCAGTATTTT. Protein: CSVAASGGATDTQYF.

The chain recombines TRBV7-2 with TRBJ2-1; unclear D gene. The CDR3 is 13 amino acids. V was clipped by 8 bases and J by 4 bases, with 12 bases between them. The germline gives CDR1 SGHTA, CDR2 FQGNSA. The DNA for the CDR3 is TGTGCCAGCTCCCCAATGATGTACAATGAGCAGTTCTTC. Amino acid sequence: CASSPMMYNEQFF.

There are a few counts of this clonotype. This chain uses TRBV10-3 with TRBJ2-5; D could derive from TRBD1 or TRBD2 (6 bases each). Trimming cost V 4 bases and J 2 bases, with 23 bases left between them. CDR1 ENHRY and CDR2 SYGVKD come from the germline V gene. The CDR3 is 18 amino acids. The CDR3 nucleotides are TGTGCCATCAGTGGAGGCGGCCACGGGGGCTTAGATCAAGAGACCCAGTACTTC. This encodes CAISGGGHGGLDQETQYF.

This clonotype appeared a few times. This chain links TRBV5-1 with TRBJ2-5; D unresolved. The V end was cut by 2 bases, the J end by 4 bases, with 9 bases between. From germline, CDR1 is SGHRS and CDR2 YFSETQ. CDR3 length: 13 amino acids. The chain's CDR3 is CASSFREGETQYF. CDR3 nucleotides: TGCGCCAGCAGCTTTAGGGAAGGAGAGACCCAGTACTTC.